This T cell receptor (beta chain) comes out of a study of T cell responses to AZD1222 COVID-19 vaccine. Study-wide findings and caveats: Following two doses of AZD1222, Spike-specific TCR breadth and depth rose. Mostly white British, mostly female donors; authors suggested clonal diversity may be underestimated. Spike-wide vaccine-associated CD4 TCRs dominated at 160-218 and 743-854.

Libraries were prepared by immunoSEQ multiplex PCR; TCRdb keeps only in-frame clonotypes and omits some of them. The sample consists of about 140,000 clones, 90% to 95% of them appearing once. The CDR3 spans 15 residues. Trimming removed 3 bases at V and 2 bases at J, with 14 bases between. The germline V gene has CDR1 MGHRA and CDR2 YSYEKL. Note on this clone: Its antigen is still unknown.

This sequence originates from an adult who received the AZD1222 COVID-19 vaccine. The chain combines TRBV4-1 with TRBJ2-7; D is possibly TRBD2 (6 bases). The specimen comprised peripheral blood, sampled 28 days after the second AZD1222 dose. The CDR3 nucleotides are TGCGCCAGCAGCCATCTGCGCGGGACGACCTACGAGCAGTACTTC. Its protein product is CASSHLRGTTYEQYF.